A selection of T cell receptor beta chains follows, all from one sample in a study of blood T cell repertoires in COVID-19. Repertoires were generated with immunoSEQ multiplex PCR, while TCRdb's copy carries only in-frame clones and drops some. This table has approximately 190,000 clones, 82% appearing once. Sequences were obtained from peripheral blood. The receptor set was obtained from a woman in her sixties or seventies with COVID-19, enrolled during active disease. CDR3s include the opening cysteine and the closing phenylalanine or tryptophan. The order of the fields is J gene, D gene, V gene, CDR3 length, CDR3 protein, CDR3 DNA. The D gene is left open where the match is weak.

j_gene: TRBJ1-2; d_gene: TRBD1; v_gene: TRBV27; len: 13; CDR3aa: CASSYRGASGYTF; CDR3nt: TGTGCCAGCAGCTACAGGGGGGCTAGCGGCTACACCTTC
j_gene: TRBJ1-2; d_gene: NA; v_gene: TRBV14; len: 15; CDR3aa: CASSQDTGPGVDYTF; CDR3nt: TGTGCCAGCAGCCAAGATACCGGACCGGGGGTGGACTACACCTTC
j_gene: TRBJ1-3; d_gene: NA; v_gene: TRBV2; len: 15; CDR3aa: CASTSVGGFGNTIYF; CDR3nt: TGTGCCAGCACTTCCGTGGGAGGATTTGGAAACACCATATATTTT
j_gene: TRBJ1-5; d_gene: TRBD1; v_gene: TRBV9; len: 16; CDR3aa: CASSPGRGRSNQPQHF; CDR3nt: TGTGCCAGCAGCCCCGGCAGGGGGCGAAGCAATCAGCCCCAGCATTTT
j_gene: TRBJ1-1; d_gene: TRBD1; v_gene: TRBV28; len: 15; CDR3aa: CASRASGTANTEAFF; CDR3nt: TGTGCCAGCAGGGCGTCTGGGACAGCGAACACTGAAGCTTTCTTT
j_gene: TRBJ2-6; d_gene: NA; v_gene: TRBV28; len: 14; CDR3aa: CASSLRSGANVLTF; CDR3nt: TGTGCCAGCAGTTTGCGCTCTGGGGCCAACGTCCTGACTTTC
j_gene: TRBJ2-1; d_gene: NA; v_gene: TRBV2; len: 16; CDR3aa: CASSGSAAEVGNEQFF; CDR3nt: TGTGCCAGCAGTGGGTCAGCGGCGGAGGTAGGCAATGAGCAGTTCTTC
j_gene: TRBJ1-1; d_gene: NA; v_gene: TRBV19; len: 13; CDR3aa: CAARRSVNTEAFF; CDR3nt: TGTGCCGCCCGGAGGTCGGTAAACACTGAAGCTTTCTTT
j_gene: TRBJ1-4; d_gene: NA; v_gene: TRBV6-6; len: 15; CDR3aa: CASSYSKLAVEKLFF; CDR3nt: TGTGCCAGCAGTTACTCGAAGTTGGCGGTTGAAAAACTGTTTTTT
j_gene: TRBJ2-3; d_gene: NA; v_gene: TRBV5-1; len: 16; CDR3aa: CASSLDLGASADTQYF; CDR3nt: TGCGCCAGCAGCTTGGACCTAGGGGCCTCGGCAGATACGCAGTATTTT